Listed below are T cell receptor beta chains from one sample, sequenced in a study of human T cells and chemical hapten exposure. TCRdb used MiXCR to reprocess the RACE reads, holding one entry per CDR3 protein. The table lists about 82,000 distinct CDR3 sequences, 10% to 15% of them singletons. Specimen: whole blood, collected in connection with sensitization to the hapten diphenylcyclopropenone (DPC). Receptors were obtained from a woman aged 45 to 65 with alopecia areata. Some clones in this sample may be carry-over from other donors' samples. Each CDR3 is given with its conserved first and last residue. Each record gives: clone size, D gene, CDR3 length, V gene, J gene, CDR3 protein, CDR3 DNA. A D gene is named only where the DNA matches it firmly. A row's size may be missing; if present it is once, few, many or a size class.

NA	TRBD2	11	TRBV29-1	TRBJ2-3	CRAGVGDTQYF	TGCAGGGCGGGAGTGGGAGATACGCAGTATTTT
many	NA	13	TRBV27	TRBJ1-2	CASSFWRGDGYTF	TGTGCCAGCAGTTTTTGGAGGGGCGATGGCTACACCTTC
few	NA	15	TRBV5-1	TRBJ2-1	CASSLSESSYNEQFF	TGCGCCAGCAGCTTGTCGGAAAGCTCCTACAATGAGCAGTTCTTC
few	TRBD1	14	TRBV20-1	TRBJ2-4	CSAPDRGLSDIQYF	TGCAGTGCTCCGGACAGGGGCTTATCGGACATTCAGTACTTC
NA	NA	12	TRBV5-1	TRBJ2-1	CASSFSYNEQFF	TGCGCCAGCAGCTTTTCCTACAATGAGCAGTTCTTC
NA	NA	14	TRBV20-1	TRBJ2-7	CSARDSGSTYEQYF	TGCAGTGCTAGAGATAGCGGTTCTACGTACGAGCAGTACTTC
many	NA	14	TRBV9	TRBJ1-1	CASSPPVSGTEAFF	TGTGCCAGCAGCCCCCCCGTTTCTGGCACTGAAGCTTTCTTT
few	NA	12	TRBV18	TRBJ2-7	CASSSRTYEQYF	TGTGCCAGCTCTTCCAGGACCTACGAGCAGTACTTC
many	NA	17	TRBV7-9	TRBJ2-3	CASSFYRDTTSTDTQYF	TGTGCCAGCAGCTTTTACCGGGACACCACTAGCACAGATACGCAGTATTTT
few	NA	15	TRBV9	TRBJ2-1	CASSVEDTSYNEQFF	TGTGCCAGCAGCGTAGAGGACACCTCCTACAATGAGCAGTTCTTC
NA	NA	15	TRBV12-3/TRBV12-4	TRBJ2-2	CASSWSSGNTGELFF	TGTGCCAGCAGTTGGTCTTCGGGGAACACCGGGGAGCTGTTTTTT
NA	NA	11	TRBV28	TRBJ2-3	CASTVGDTQYF	TGTGCCAGCACCGTCGGTGATACGCAGTATTTT
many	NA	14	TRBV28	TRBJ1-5	CASSKGRSNQPQHF	TGTGCCAGCAGTAAAGGCAGGAGCAATCAGCCCCAGCATTTT
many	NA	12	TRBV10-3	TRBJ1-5	CAISELGGPQHF	TGTGCCATCAGTGAATTGGGCGGTCCCCAGCATTTT
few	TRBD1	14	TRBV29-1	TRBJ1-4	CSALGTADNEKLFF	TGCAGCGCCCTAGGGACAGCCGATAATGAAAAACTGTTTTTT
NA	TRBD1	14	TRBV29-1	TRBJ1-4	CSVAGRGTNEKLFF	TGCAGCGTTGCAGGCAGGGGGACTAATGAAAAACTGTTTTTT
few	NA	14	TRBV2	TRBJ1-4	CASRRTALNEKLFF	TGTGCCAGTCGGAGGACGGCGCTTAATGAAAAACTGTTTTTT
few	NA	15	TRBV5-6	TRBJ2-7	CASSLGPGQTYEQYF	TGTGCCAGCAGCTTGGGACCCGGACAGACCTACGAGCAGTACTTC
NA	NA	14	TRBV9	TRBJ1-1	CASSVGAGDTEAFF	TGTGCCAGCAGCGTAGGAGCCGGGGACACTGAAGCTTTCTTT
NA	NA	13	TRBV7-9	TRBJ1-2	CASSLNDFHGYTF	TGTGCCAGCAGCTTAAACGATTTCCATGGCTACACCTTC
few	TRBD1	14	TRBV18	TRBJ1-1	CASSPGQQNTEAFF	TGTGCCAGCTCACCGGGACAGCAGAACACTGAAGCTTTCTTT
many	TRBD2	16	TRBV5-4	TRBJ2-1	CASSRGLAGVYNEQFF	TGTGCCAGCAGCCGCGGACTAGCGGGAGTGTACAATGAGCAGTTCTTC
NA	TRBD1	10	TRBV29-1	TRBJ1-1	CSVGTGEAFF	TGCAGCGTTGGGACAGGTGAAGCTTTCTTT
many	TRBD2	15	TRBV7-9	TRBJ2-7	CASSFSLAEVYEQYF	TGTGCCAGCAGCTTTTCTCTAGCGGAGGTTTACGAGCAGTACTTC
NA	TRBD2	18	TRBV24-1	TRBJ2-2	CATSDSHQTGGPPGELFF	TGTGCCACCAGTGACTCCCACCAAACGGGAGGCCCCCCCGGGGAGCTGTTTTTT
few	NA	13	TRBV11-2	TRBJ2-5	CASSLALSETQYF	TGTGCCAGCAGCTTGGCCCTGTCGGAGACCCAGTACTTC
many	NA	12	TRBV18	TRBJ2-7	CASSAVSYEQYF	TGTGCCAGCTCAGCGGTCTCCTACGAGCAGTACTTC
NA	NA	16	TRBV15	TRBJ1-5	CATSRDRGNKGQPQHF	TGTGCCACCAGCAGAGATCGGGGAAACAAGGGTCAGCCCCAGCATTTT
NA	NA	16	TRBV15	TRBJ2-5	CATSRDHVNREKTQYF	TGTGCCACCAGCAGAGATCATGTAAACAGGGAAAAGACCCAGTACTTC
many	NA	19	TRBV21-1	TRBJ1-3	CASSKGGATTGSSGNTIYF	TGTGCCAGCAGCAAGGGTGGAGCAACGACAGGTAGCTCTGGAAACACCATATATTTT
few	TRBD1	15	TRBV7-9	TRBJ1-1	CASSFPTGVHTEAFF	TGTGCCAGCAGCTTTCCAACAGGGGTGCACACTGAAGCTTTCTTT
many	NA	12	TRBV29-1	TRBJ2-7	CSVRSGSYEQYF	TGCAGCGTACGATCCGGATCCTACGAGCAGTACTTC
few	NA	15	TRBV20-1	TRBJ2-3	CSAILGFSSTDTQYF	TGCAGTGCCATCCTAGGTTTCTCTAGCACAGATACGCAGTATTTT
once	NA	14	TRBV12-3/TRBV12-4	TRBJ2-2	CASRPGLGPGELFF	TGTGCCAGCAGGCCGGGACTTGGACCCGGGGAGCTGTTTTTT
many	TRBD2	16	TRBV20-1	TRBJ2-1	CSAMSVLAAKYNEQFF	TGCAGTGCTATGAGTGTGCTAGCGGCTAAATACAATGAGCAGTTCTTC
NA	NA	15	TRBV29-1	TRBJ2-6	CSVETAASGANVLTF	TGCAGCGTTGAAACAGCCGCCTCTGGGGCCAACGTCCTGACTTTC
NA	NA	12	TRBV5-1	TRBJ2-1	CASSLAESEQFF	TGCGCCAGCAGCTTGGCCGAGTCTGAGCAGTTCTTC
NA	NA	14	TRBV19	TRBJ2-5	CASSRASLQETQYF	TGTGCCAGTAGTCGGGCATCCCTACAAGAGACCCAGTACTTC
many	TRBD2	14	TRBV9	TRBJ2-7	CASSPSGSGNEQYF	TGTGCCAGCAGCCCCAGCGGGAGTGGGAACGAGCAGTACTTC
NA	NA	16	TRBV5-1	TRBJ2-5	CASSLVRQGGLETQYF	TGCGCCAGCAGCTTGGTCAGGCAGGGAGGTTTGGAGACCCAGTACTTC
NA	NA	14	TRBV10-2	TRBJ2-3	CASSDGRFTDTQYF	TGCGCCAGCAGTGACGGTAGATTCACAGATACGCAGTATTTT
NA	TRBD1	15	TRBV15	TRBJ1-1	CATSRDGQGNTEAFF	TGTGCCACCAGCAGAGACGGACAGGGTAACACTGAAGCTTTCTTT
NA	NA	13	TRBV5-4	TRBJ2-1	CASSPGPWDEQFF	TGTGCCAGCAGCCCCGGGCCCTGGGATGAGCAGTTCTTC
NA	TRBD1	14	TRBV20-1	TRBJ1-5	CSAWDRVRNQPQHF	TGCAGTGCTTGGGACAGGGTCAGGAATCAGCCCCAGCATTTT
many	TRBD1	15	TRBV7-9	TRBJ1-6	CASSHSGTASSPLHF	TGTGCCAGCAGCCACTCCGGGACAGCATCGTCACCCCTCCACTTT
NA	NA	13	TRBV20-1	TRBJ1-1	CSARDKQSEGAFF	TGCAGTGCTAGAGACAAACAGTCGGAAGGAGCTTTCTTT
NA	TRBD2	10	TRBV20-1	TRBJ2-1	CSGLAYEQFF	TGCAGTGGACTAGCTTATGAGCAGTTCTTC
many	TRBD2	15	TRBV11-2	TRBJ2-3	CASSSAGGPTDTQYF	TGTGCCAGCAGCTCAGCGGGAGGGCCAACAGATACGCAGTATTTT